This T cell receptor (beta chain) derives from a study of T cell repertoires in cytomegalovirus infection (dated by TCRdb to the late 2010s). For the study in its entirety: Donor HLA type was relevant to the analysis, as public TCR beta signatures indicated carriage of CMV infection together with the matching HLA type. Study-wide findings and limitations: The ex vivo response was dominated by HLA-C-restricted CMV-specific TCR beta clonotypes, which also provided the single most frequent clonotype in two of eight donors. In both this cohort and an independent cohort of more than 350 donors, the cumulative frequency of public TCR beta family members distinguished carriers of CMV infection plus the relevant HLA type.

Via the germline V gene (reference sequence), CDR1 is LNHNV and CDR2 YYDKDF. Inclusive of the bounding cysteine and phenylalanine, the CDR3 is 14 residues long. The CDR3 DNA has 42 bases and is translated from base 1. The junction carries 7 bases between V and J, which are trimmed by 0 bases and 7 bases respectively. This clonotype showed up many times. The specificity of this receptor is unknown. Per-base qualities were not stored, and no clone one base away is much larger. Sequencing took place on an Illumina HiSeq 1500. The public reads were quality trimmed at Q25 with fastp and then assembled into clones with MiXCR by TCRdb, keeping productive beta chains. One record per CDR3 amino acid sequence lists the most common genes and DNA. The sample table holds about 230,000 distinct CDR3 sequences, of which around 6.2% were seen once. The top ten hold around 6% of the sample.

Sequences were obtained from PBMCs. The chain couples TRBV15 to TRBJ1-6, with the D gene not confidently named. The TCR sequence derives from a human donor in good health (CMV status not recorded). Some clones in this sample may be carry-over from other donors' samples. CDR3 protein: CATSRDQRNSPLHF. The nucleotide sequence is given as TGTGCCACCAGCAGAGATCAAAGAAATTCACCCCTCCACTTT.